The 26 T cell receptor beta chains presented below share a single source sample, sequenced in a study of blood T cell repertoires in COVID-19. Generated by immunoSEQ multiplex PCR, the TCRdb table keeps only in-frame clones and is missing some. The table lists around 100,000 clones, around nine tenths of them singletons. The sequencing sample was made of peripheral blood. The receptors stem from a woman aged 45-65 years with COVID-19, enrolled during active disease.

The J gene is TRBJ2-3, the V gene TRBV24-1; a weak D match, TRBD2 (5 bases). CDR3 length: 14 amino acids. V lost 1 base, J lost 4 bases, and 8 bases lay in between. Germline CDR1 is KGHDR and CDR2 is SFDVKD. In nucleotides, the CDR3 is TGTGCCACCAGTGATTTAATACTAGCAGATACGCAGTATTTT. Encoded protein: CATSDLILADTQYF.

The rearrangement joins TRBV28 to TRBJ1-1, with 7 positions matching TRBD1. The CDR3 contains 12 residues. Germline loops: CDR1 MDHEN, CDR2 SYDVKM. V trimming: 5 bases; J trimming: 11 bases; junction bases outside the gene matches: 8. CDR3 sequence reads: CASSLSTGMAFF. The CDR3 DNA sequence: TGTGCCAGCAGTCTTTCGACAGGGATGGCTTTCTTT.

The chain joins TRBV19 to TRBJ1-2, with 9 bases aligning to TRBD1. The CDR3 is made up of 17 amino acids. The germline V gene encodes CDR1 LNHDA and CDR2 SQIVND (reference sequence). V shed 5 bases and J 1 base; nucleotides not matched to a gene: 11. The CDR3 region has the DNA TGTGCCAGTAGTTCTACGGACAGGGGCCCTATTAACTATGGCTACACCTTC. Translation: CASSSTDRGPINYGYTF.

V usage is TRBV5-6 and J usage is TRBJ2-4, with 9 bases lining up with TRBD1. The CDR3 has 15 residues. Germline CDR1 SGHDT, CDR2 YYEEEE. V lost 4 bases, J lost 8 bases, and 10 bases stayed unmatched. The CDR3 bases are TGTGCCAGCAGCGCATCCGGGACAGGGCGAGACATTCAGTACTTC. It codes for CASSASGTGRDIQYF.

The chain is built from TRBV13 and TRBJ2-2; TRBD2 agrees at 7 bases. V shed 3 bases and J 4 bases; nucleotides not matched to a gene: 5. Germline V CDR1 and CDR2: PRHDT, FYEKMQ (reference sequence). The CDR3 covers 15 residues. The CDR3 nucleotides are TGTGCCAGCAGCTTGGGAGGGGACGCCACCGGGGAGCTGTTTTTT. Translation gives CASSLGGDATGELFF.

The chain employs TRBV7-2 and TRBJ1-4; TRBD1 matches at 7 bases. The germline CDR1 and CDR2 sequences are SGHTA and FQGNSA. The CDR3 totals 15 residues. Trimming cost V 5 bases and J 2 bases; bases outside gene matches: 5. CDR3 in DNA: TGTGCCAGCAGCCCGGGACAGACCACTAATGAAAAACTGTTTTTT. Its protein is CASSPGQTTNEKLFF.

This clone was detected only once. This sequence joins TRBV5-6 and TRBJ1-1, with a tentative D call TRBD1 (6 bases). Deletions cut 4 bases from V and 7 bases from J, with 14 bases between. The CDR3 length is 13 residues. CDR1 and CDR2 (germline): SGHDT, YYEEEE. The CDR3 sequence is CASSRQDRNEAFF. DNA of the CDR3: TGTGCCAGCAGCCGACAGGATCGGAATGAAGCTTTCTTT.

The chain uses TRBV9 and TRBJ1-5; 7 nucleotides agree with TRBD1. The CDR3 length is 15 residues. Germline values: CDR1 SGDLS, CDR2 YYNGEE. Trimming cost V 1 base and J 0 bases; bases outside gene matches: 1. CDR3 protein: CASSVQGDSNQPQHF. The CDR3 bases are TGTGCCAGCAGCGTACAGGGGGATAGCAATCAGCCCCAGCATTTT. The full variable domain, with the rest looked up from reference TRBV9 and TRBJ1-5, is DSGVTQTPKHLITATGQRVTLRCSPRSGDLSVYWYQQSLDQGLQFLIQYYNGEERAKGNILERFSAQQFPDLHSELNLSSLELGDSALYFCASSVQGDSNQPQHFGDGTRLSIL.

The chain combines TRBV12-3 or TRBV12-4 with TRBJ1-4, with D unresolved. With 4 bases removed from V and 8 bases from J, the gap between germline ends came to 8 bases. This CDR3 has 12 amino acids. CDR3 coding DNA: TGTGCCAGCAGTTCCCCGACAGAAAAACTGTTTTTT. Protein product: CASSSPTEKLFF.

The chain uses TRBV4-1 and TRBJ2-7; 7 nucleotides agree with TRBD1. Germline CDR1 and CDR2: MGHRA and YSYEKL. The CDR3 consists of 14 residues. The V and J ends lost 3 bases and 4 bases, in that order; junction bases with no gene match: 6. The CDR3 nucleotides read TGCGCCAGCAGCCAGTCGACAGGGATGTACGAGCAGTACGTC. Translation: CASSQSTGMYEQYV.

CDR3 protein: CASWRWAGAVDTQYF. The CDR3 DNA follows: TGTGCCAGCTGGAGGTGGGCGGGGGCGGTAGATACGCAGTATTTT. The chain employs TRBV27 and TRBJ2-3, with D possibly TRBD2 on 7 matching bases. CDR3 length: 15 residues. V was clipped by 8 bases and J by 5 bases, with 20 bases between them. Germline assignment: CDR1 MNHEY and CDR2 SMNVEV (reference sequence).

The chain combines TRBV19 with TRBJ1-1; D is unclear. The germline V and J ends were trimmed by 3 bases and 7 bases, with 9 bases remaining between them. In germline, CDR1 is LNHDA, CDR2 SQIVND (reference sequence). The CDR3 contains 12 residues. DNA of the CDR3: TGTGCCAGTAGTATTGGAGGGAATGAAGCTTTCTTT. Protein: CASSIGGNEAFF.

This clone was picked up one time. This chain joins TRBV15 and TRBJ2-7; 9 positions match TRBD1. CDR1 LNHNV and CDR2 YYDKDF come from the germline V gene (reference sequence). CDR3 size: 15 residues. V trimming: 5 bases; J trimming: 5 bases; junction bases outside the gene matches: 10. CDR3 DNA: TGTGCCACCAGCCCCCTAGAGGGACAGGGCCACGAGCAGTACTTC. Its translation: CATSPLEGQGHEQYF. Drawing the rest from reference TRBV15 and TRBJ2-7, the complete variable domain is DAMVIQNPRYQVTQFGKPVTLSCSQTLNHNVMYWYQQKSSQAPKLLFHYYDKDFNNEADTPDNFQSRRPNTSFCFLDIRSPGLGDTAMYLCATSPLEGQGHEQYFGPGTRLTVT.

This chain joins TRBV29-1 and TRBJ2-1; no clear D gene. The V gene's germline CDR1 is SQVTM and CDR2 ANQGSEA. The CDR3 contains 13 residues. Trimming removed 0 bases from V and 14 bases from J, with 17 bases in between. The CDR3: CSVEDPSRTLEFF. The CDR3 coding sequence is TGCAGCGTTGAAGATCCGTCTAGAACTCTGGAGTTCTTC.

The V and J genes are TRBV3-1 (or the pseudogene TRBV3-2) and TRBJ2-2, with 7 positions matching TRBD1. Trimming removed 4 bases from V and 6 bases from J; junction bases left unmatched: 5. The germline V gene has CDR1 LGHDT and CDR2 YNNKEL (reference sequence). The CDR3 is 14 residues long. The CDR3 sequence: CASSPYRGSGELFF. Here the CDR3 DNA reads TGTGCCAGCAGCCCGTACAGGGGTTCCGGGGAGCTGTTTTTT.

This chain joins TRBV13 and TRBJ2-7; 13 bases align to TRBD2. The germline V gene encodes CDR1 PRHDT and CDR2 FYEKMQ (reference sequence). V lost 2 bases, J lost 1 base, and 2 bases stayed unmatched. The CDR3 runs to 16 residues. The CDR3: CASSLRTSGGSYEQYF. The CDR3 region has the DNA TGTGCCAGCAGCTTACGGACTAGCGGGGGATCCTACGAGCAGTACTTC.

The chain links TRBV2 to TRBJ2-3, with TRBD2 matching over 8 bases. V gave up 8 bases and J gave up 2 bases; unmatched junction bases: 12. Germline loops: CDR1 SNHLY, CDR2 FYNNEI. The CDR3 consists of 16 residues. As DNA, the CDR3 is TGTGCCAGCCTTATGGGAACGGGGGGGGTCACAGATACGCAGTATTTT. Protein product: CASLMGTGGVTDTQYF.

DNA of the CDR3: TGCGCCAGCAGCCAAGGTGAGGGTTGGAGTGGCTACACCTTC. This sequence encodes CASSQGEGWSGYTF. The genes are TRBV4-1 and TRBJ1-2; D gene unclear. Germline loops: CDR1 MGHRA, CDR2 YSYEKL. The V end lost 1 base, the J end lost 7 bases, and 13 bases lay between the germline ends. CDR3 length equals 14 residues.

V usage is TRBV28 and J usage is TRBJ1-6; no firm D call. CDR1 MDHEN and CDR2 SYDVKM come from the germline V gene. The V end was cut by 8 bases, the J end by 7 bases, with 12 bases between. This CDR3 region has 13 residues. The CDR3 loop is CASGVEVNSPLHF. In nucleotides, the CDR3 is TGTGCCAGCGGAGTGGAGGTGAATTCACCCCTCCACTTT.

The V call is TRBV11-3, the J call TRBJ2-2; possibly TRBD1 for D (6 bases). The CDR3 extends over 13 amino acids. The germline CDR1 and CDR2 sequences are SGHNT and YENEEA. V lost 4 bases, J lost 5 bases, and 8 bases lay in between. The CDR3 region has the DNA TGTGCCAGCAGCTCCCAGGGGACCGGGGAGCTGTTTTTT. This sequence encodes CASSSQGTGELFF.

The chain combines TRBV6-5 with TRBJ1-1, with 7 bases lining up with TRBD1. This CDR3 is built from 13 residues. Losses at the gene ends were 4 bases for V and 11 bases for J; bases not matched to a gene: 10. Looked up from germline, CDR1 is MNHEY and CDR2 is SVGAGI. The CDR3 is CASSLPGGRRAFF. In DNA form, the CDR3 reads TGTGCCAGCAGTTTGCCAGGGGGTCGGAGGGCTTTCTTT.

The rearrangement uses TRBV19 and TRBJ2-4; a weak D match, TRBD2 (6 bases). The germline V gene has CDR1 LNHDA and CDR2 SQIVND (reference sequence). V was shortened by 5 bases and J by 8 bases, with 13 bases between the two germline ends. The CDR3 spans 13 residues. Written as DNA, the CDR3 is TGTGCCAGTAGTCTCTGGGAGGAAGACATTCAGTACTTC. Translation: CASSLWEEDIQYF.

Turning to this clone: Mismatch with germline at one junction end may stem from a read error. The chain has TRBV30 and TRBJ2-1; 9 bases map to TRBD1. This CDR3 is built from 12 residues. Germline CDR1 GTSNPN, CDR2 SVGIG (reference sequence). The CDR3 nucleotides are TGTGCCTGCCGGACTACAGGGGGCCTTCGGATCTTC. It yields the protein CACRTTGGLRIF.

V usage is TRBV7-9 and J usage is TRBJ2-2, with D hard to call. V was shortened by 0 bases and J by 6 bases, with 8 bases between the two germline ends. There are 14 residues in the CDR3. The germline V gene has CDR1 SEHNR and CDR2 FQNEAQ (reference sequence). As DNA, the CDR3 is TGTGCCAGCAGCTTAGCCCTCAGCGCCGGGGAGCTGTTTTTT. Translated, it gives CASSLALSAGELFF.

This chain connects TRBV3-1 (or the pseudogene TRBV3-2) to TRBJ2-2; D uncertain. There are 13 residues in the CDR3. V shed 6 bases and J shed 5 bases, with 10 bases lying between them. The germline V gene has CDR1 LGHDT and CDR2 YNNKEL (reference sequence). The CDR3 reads CASRFPVTGELFF. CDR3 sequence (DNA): TGTGCCAGCAGATTCCCGGTTACCGGGGAGCTGTTTTTT.

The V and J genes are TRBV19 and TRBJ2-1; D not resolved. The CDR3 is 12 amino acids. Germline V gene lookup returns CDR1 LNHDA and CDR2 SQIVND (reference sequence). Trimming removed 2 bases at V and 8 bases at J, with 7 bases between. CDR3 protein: CASSISRHEQFF. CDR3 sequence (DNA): TGTGCCAGTAGTATAAGCCGCCATGAGCAGTTCTTC.